These 8 T cell receptor beta chains share one sample of origin, sequenced in a study of blood T cell repertoires in COVID-19. The repertoire was sequenced with immunoSEQ multiplex PCR; TCRdb's copy has only in-frame clones and lacks some. The repertoire holds about 80,000 clones, roughly 89% seen once, with roughly 2% in the top ten. The material sequenced was peripheral blood. The receptor set was obtained from a woman in her forties or fifties in a cohort sampled during active COVID-19.

The chain couples TRBV14 to TRBJ1-1, with 7 nucleotides matching TRBD1. Germline V gene sequence: CDR1 SGHDN, CDR2 FVKESK. This CDR3 is built from 15 residues. Germline trimming cut 1 base from V and 1 base from J; bases unmatched to any gene: 3. CDR3 coding DNA: TGTGCCAGCAGCCAAGTGACAGGGTCGAACACTGAAGCTTTCTTT. Its translation: CASSQVTGSNTEAFF.

This rearrangement joins TRBV14 to TRBJ2-3; D not certain. Germline V gene lookup returns CDR1 SGHDN and CDR2 FVKESK. This CDR3 has 15 residues. Between the trimmed V and J ends, which lost 0 bases and 9 bases, there was a span of 16 bases. CDR3: CASSQEFGRTTTQYF. DNA of the CDR3: TGTGCCAGCAGCCAAGAGTTTGGTAGAACCACGACGCAGTATTTT.

This chain joins TRBV3-1 (or the pseudogene TRBV3-2) and TRBJ1-5; D remains ambiguous. Germline lookup yields CDR1 LGHDT and CDR2 YNNKEL (reference sequence). The CDR3 extends over 14 amino acids. V was clipped by 1 base and J by 5 bases, with 9 bases between them. CDR3 in amino acids: CASSQAVGDQPQHF. CDR3 in DNA: TGTGCCAGCAGCCAAGCCGTCGGGGATCAGCCCCAGCATTTT.

The chain is built from TRBV5-1 and TRBJ1-2, with 8 bases lining up with TRBD1. CDR1 is SGHRS and CDR2 is YFSETQ in the germline V gene. The trim removed 3 bases at V and 5 bases at J, leaving 6 bases unmatched. The CDR3 covers 14 residues. The CDR3 is CASSWTGTGYGYTF. The CDR3 DNA reads as TGCGCCAGCAGCTGGACCGGGACAGGTTATGGCTACACCTTC. Drawing the rest from reference TRBV5-1 and TRBJ1-2, the complete variable domain is KAGVTQTPRYLIKTRGQQVTLSCSPISGHRSVSWYQQTPGQGLQFLFEYFSETQRNKGNFPGRFSGRQFSNSRSEMNVSTLELGDSALYLCASSWTGTGYGYTFGSGTRLTVV.

This clone occurred once. The rearrangement links TRBV19 to TRBJ2-6; TRBD1 matches 10 bases. Trimming removed 7 bases from V and 8 bases from J; junction bases left unmatched: 5. CDR3 length equals 14 residues. Germline V gene lookup returns CDR1 LNHDA and CDR2 SQIVND (reference sequence). CDR3 bases: TGTGCCAGTAATTTGGGACAGGGGTCCAACGTCCTGACTTTC. Its translation is CASNLGQGSNVLTF.

The J gene is TRBJ2-7, the V gene TRBV5-4, with 10 bases fitting TRBD1. V was pared by 4 bases and J by 0 bases, with 7 bases of the junction left unmatched. This CDR3 spans 16 amino acids. In germline, CDR1 is SGHNT, CDR2 YYREEE (reference sequence). CDR3: CASSRGGQGTSYEQYF. The DNA of the CDR3 is TGTGCCAGCAGCCGGGGGGGACAGGGGACCTCCTACGAGCAGTACTTC.

To note about this clone: Other DNA sequences of this sample code for an identical CDR3. The chain is built from TRBV13 and TRBJ1-1, with TRBD1 matching 8 bases. There are 13 residues in the CDR3. Trimming cost V 5 bases and J 5 bases; bases outside gene matches: 4. Looked up from germline, CDR1 is PRHDT and CDR2 is FYEKMQ (reference sequence). In nucleotides, the CDR3 is TGTGCCAGCAGCCGGACAGGGAGAACTGAAGCTTTCTTT. Amino acid sequence: CASSRTGRTEAFF.

This clone was detected only once. V and J are TRBV27 and TRBJ1-1, with a tentative D call TRBD1 (5 bases). This CDR3 is built from 16 residues. Trimming removed 0 bases from V and 4 bases from J, with 15 bases in between. CDR1 and CDR2 (germline): MNHEY, SMNVEV (reference sequence). CDR3 coding DNA: TGTGCCAGCAGTTTATCACCAGGGACGGGGGTCACTGAAGCTTTCTTT. Its translation: CASSLSPGTGVTEAFF.